The clone carrying this TCR beta chain was recorded a few times. Its antigen is not known. It may be a read error: a sequence one base away is much more abundant. The sample belongs to a study of identical twins. Notes on the study in general: Findings came from cross-sectional statistics, without long-term follow-up of donors. It was possible that invariant MAIT and iNKT cells partly confounded the zero-insertion analyses. It was out-of-frame TCR alpha sharing in monozygotic twins that models underestimated.

This CDR3 comprises 12 residues. Trimming cost V 0 bases and J 5 bases, with 4 bases left between them. Germline V CDR1 and CDR2: SGHDN, FVKESK. Via MiXCR, TCRdb re-called the 5' RACE reads, giving one row per CDR3 protein. The sample consists of some 1,700,000 distinct CDR3 sequences, around a third of them appearing once. The chain combines TRBV14 with TRBJ1-2; D call uncertain. This sequence was found in a newborn girl in good health. The sample was cord blood. The CDR3 nucleotides read TGTGCCAGCAGCCAAGATTGGTATGGCTACACCTTC. It codes for CASSQDWYGYTF. The full variable domain, in which reference TRBV14 and TRBJ1-2 provide the parts outside the CDR3, is EAGVTQFPSHSVIEKGQTVTLRCDPISGHDNLYWYRRVMGKEIKFLLHFVKESKQDESGMPNNRFLAERTGGTYSTLKVQPAELEDSGVYFCASSQDWYGYTFGSGTRLTVV.